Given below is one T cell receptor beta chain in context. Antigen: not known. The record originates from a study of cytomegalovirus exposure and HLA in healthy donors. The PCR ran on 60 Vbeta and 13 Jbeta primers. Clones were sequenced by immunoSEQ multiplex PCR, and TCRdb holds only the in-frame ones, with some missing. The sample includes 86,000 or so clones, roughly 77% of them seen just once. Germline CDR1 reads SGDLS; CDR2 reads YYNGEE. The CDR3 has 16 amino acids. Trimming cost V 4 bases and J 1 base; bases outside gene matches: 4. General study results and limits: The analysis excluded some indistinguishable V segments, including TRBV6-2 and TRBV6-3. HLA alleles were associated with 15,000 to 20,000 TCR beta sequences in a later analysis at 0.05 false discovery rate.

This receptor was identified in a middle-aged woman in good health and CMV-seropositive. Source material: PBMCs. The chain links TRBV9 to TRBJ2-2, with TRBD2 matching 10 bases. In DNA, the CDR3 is TGTGCCAGCAGCCCTACTAGCGGGGTGAACACCGGGGAGCTGTTTTTT. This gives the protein CASSPTSGVNTGELFF.